These T cell receptor beta chains were read from a single sample in a study of shared clonotypes between healthy human individuals. Sequenced by immunoSEQ multiplex PCR; TCRdb stores in-frame clones only, minus some. The sample has fewer than 1.8 million clones, about 98.5% seen once. Sequenced material: naive CD4+ T cells sorted from blood. These receptors were collected from a man aged 25-45 years in good health. Both conserved end residues are part of each CDR3. D genes are given only for firm matches. Rows give clone size only sometimes, using once, few, many, or a class for an expanded clone.

J: TRBJ2-7; size: .; length: 16; V: TRBV5-1; D: TRBD2; DNA: TGCGCCAGCAGCTTTGGACTAGCGGCTCCCAGTGGCGAGCAGTACTTC; CDR3: CASSFGLAAPSGEQYF
J: TRBJ2-1; size: .; length: 16; V: TRBV19; D: TRBD2; DNA: TGTGCCAGTACCGCTCCGCCGGGGGGACTTGGCAATGAGCAGTTCTTC; CDR3: CASTAPPGGLGNEQFF
J: TRBJ2-7; size: .; length: 14; V: TRBV6-5; D: .; DNA: TGTGCCAGCAGTATCGGACACCCTGACTACGAGCAGTACTTC; CDR3: CASSIGHPDYEQYF
J: TRBJ1-1; size: .; length: 13; V: TRBV5-1; D: .; DNA: TGCGCCAGCAGCTTGGTGGGGACCGAATCGGCTTTCTTT; CDR3: CASSLVGTESAFF
J: TRBJ2-7; size: .; length: 16; V: TRBV7-9; D: .; DNA: TGTGCCAGCAGCTACCGGCCCAATGGAAACACCTACGAGCAGTACTTC; CDR3: CASSYRPNGNTYEQYF
J: TRBJ1-2; size: .; length: 15; V: TRBV4-1; D: .; DNA: TGCGCCAGCAGCCAAGACTTAGCAATCAACTATGGCTACACCTTC; CDR3: CASSQDLAINYGYTF
J: TRBJ2-3; size: .; length: 17; V: TRBV18; D: TRBD2; DNA: TGTGCCAGCTCACCACGGATTGGCAGCGGGAGCGTAGATACGCAGTATTTT; CDR3: CASSPRIGSGSVDTQYF
J: TRBJ2-7; size: .; length: 15; V: TRBV7-9; D: TRBD1; DNA: TGTGCCAGCAGCTTAGAGACAGGGGGTCCCTACGAGCAGTACTTC; CDR3: CASSLETGGPYEQYF
J: TRBJ2-1; size: .; length: 15; V: TRBV5-1; D: TRBD2; DNA: TGCGCCAGCAGCTCGGGACTAGCGATCTCCAATGAGCAGTTCTTC; CDR3: CASSSGLAISNEQFF
J: TRBJ1-1; size: .; length: 13; V: TRBV9; D: .; DNA: TGTGCCAGCAGCGTAAAGGCAAACACTGAAGCTTTCTTT; CDR3: CASSVKANTEAFF
J: TRBJ2-2; size: .; length: 13; V: TRBV11-2; D: .; DNA: TGTGCCAGCAGCCTCTTGAACACCGGGGAGCTGTTTTTT; CDR3: CASSLLNTGELFF
J: TRBJ2-5; size: .; length: 16; V: TRBV18; D: .; DNA: TGTGCCAGCTCACCCCGAGTAGGGCAGAGCCAAGAGACCCAGTACTTC; CDR3: CASSPRVGQSQETQYF
J: TRBJ2-7; size: .; length: 14; V: TRBV14; D: TRBD1; DNA: TGTGCCAGCAGCCACTTAGGACAGGCCTACGAGCAGTACTTC; CDR3: CASSHLGQAYEQYF
J: TRBJ1-1; size: .; length: 14; V: TRBV7-8; D: .; DNA: TGTGCCAGCAGCTTAGTGGGAACGAACACTGAAGCTTTCTTT; CDR3: CASSLVGTNTEAFF
J: TRBJ2-1; size: .; length: 13; V: TRBV21-1; D: .; DNA: TGTGCCAGCATTAGGGACGGTTTCAATGAGCAGTTCTTC; CDR3: CASIRDGFNEQFF
J: TRBJ1-5; size: .; length: 13; V: TRBV7-2; D: .; DNA: TGTGCCAGCAGCTTTTCTTTAGGGCAGCCCCAGCATTTT; CDR3: CASSFSLGQPQHF
J: TRBJ2-3; size: once; length: 16; V: TRBV5-1; D: .; DNA: TGCGCCAGCAGCCTTAAGGAACCTATTTACACAGATACGCAGTATTTT; CDR3: CASSLKEPIYTDTQYF
J: TRBJ2-2; size: .; length: 16; V: TRBV14; D: TRBD2; DNA: TGTGCCAGCAGCCGAACGGGAGGGCCGGGGACCGGGGAGCTGTTTTTT; CDR3: CASSRTGGPGTGELFF
J: TRBJ2-7; size: .; length: 14; V: TRBV10-1; D: .; DNA: TGCGCCAGCAGTGAGTCTGGGAGCACTACGGGGCAGTACTTC; CDR3: CASSESGSTTGQYF
J: TRBJ2-7; size: .; length: 14; V: TRBV10-1; D: TRBD2; DNA: TGCGCCAGCAGCCCTAGCGGTAGCTCCTACGAGCAGTACTTC; CDR3: CASSPSGSSYEQYF
J: TRBJ2-2; size: once; length: 16; V: TRBV6-6; D: TRBD1; DNA: TGTGCCAGCAGTAATCCCAGGGGGATGGTCACCGGGGAGCTGTTTTTT; CDR3: CASSNPRGMVTGELFF
J: TRBJ1-4; size: .; length: 17; V: TRBV7-9; D: TRBD1; DNA: TGTGCCAGCAGCTTTACAGCCGGGACAGGGACTAATGAAAAACTGTTTTTT; CDR3: CASSFTAGTGTNEKLFF
J: TRBJ2-3; size: once; length: 17; V: TRBV27; D: TRBD2; DNA: TGTGCCAGCAGTTTATTTCGACTAGCGGGATCGACAGATACGCAGTATTTT; CDR3: CASSLFRLAGSTDTQYF
J: TRBJ2-3; size: once; length: 16; V: TRBV5-1; D: TRBD2; DNA: TGCGCCAGTCGGACTAGCGGGGCCTCTAGCACAGATACGCAGTATTTT; CDR3: CASRTSGASSTDTQYF
J: TRBJ1-3; size: .; length: 14; V: TRBV29-1; D: TRBD1; DNA: TGCAGCGTTGAAGACAGGGGGTCTGGAAACACCATATATTTT; CDR3: CSVEDRGSGNTIYF
J: TRBJ1-1; size: .; length: 14; V: TRBV7-9; D: .; DNA: TGTGCCAGCAGCTTAGCCCACCCGAACACTGAAGCTTTCTTT; CDR3: CASSLAHPNTEAFF
J: TRBJ2-6; size: once; length: 15; V: TRBV29-1; D: .; DNA: TGCAGCGTGCAAACAGGGTCCTCTGGGGCCAACGTCCTGACTTTC; CDR3: CSVQTGSSGANVLTF
J: TRBJ1-2; size: .; length: 13; V: TRBV30; D: .; DNA: TGTGCCTGGAGTGGAGGGACACCGCTTTATTACACCTTC; CDR3: CAWSGGTPLYYTF
J: TRBJ2-2; size: .; length: 12; V: TRBV28; D: .; DNA: TGTGCCAGCAGCGCCCCGATCGGGGAGCTGTTTTTT; CDR3: CASSAPIGELFF
J: TRBJ1-1; size: .; length: 13; V: TRBV29-1; D: .; DNA: TGCAGCGTGCTGAATGGGGGGGGCACTGAAGCTTTCTTT; CDR3: CSVLNGGGTEAFF
J: TRBJ2-7; size: .; length: 15; V: TRBV6-1; D: .; DNA: TGTGCCAGCAGTGAAGGCCTCGGACGGACCTACGAGCAGTACTTC; CDR3: CASSEGLGRTYEQYF
J: TRBJ2-2; size: .; length: 14; V: TRBV7-9; D: .; DNA: TGTGCCAGCAGCCTGGGGGAGAACACCGGGGAGCTGTTTTTT; CDR3: CASSLGENTGELFF
J: TRBJ2-7; size: .; length: 16; V: TRBV11-2; D: TRBD2; DNA: TGTGCCAGCAGCTTAGCTAGCGGGAGTTTCGGCTACGAGCAGTACTTC; CDR3: CASSLASGSFGYEQYF
J: TRBJ2-1; size: once; length: 13; V: TRBV29-1; D: TRBD2; DNA: TGCAGCGTTGACCGACTAGCGGGAGATGAGCAGTTCTTC; CDR3: CSVDRLAGDEQFF
J: TRBJ2-2; size: .; length: 14; V: TRBV6-5; D: TRBD1; DNA: TGTGCCAGCAGATTAACAGGGGTCACCGGGGAGCTGTTTTTT; CDR3: CASRLTGVTGELFF
J: TRBJ1-5; size: .; length: 16; V: TRBV19; D: .; DNA: TGTGCCAGTAGTGTAGAGGGACTTTATAGCAATCAGCCCCAGCATTTT; CDR3: CASSVEGLYSNQPQHF
J: TRBJ2-1; size: .; length: 12; V: TRBV29-1; D: TRBD2; DNA: TGCAGCGCTCGCGGGAGATTTAATGAGCAGTTCTTC; CDR3: CSARGRFNEQFF
J: TRBJ1-1; size: .; length: 15; V: TRBV7-9; D: TRBD1; DNA: TGTGCCAGCAGCTTTATCGCGGACAGGGGGGGTGAAGCTTTCTTT; CDR3: CASSFIADRGGEAFF
J: TRBJ2-7; size: .; length: 15; V: TRBV15; D: TRBD2; DNA: TGTGCCACCAGCACAACTAGCGGGAGCTCCTACGAGCAGTACTTC; CDR3: CATSTTSGSSYEQYF
J: TRBJ2-7; size: .; length: 13; V: TRBV27; D: TRBD2; DNA: TGTGCCAGCAGTCCTAGCGGCTCCTACGAGCAGTACTTC; CDR3: CASSPSGSYEQYF
J: TRBJ2-3; size: .; length: 16; V: TRBV7-9; D: TRBD2; DNA: TGTGCCAGCAGCTCTCAAGCGGGAGGGCCGGGGGATACGCAGTATTTT; CDR3: CASSSQAGGPGDTQYF
J: TRBJ2-7; size: .; length: 14; V: TRBV7-2; D: TRBD2; DNA: TGTGCCAGCAGCTTGAGACGGGAGGGCTACGAGCAGTACTTC; CDR3: CASSLRREGYEQYF
J: TRBJ2-1; size: once; length: 15; V: TRBV28; D: TRBD2; DNA: TGTGCCAGCAGTTTATGGGGGACTAACAACAATGAGCAGTTCTTC; CDR3: CASSLWGTNNNEQFF
J: TRBJ2-7; size: .; length: 14; V: TRBV11-3; D: .; DNA: TGTGCCAGCAGCTTAGTTCCAAATTCCTACGAGCAGTACTTC; CDR3: CASSLVPNSYEQYF
J: TRBJ2-2; size: once; length: 18; V: TRBV7-6; D: TRBD2; DNA: TGTGCCAGCCGCCCCCCGGGGACTAGCGGGCAGTTGCACGGGGAGCTGTTTTTT; CDR3: CASRPPGTSGQLHGELFF
J: TRBJ1-2; size: .; length: 14; V: TRBV19; D: .; DNA: TGTGCCAGTAGTATCAACCCCAGGGACTATGGCTACACCTTC; CDR3: CASSINPRDYGYTF
J: TRBJ2-1; size: .; length: 16; V: TRBV11-2; D: TRBD2; DNA: TGTGCCAGCAGATTCACAGCGGGAGTGGGCTACAATGAGCAGTTCTTC; CDR3: CASRFTAGVGYNEQFF
J: TRBJ2-1; size: once; length: 16; V: TRBV6-1; D: TRBD1; DNA: TGTGCCAGCAGTGTCGTACAGGGGTACTCCTACAATGAGCAGTTCTTC; CDR3: CASSVVQGYSYNEQFF